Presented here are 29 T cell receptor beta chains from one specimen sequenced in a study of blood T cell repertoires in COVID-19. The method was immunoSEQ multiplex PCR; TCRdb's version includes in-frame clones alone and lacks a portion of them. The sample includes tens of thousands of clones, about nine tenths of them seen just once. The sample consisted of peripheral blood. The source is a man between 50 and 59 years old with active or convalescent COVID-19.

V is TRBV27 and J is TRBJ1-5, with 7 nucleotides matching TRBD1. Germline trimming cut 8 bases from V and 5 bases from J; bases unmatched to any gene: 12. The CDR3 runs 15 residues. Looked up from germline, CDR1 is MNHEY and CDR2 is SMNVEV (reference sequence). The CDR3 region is CASGGSNRGDQPQHF. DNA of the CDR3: TGTGCCAGCGGCGGCAGCAACAGGGGAGATCAGCCCCAGCATTTT.

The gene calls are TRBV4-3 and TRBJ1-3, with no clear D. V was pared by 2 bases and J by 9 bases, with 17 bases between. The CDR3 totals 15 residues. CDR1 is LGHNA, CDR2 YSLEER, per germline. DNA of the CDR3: TGCGCCAGCAGCCAATCCGCCCGGAGTCGCGGCACCATATATTTT. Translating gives CASSQSARSRGTIYF.

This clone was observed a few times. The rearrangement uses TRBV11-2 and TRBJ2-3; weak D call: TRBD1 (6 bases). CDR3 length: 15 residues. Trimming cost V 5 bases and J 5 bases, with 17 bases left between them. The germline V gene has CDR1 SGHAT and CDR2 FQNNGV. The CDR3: CASSDQGNTGDTQYF. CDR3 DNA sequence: TGTGCCAGCAGCGATCAGGGGAATACTGGAGATACGCAGTATTTT.

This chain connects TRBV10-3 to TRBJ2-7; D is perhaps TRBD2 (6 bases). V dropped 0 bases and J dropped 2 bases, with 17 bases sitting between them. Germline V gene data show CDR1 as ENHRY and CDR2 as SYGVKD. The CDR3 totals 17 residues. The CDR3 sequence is CAISESRGGDSPYEQYF. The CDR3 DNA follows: TGTGCCATCAGTGAGTCGAGGGGCGGGGATTCTCCCTACGAGCAGTACTTC.

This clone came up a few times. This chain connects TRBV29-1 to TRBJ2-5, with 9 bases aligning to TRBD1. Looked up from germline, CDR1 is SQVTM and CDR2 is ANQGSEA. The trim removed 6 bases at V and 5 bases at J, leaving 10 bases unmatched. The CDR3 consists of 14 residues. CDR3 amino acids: CSVQKTGGDETQYF. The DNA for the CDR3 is TGCAGCGTCCAAAAGACAGGGGGAGATGAGACCCAGTACTTC.

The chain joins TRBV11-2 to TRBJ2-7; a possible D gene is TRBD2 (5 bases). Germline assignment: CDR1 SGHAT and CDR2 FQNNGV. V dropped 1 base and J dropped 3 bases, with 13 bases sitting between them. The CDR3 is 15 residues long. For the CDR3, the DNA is TGTGCCAGCAGCTTAGCCCGGGATTTTATCTACGAGCAGTACTTC. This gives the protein CASSLARDFIYEQYF.

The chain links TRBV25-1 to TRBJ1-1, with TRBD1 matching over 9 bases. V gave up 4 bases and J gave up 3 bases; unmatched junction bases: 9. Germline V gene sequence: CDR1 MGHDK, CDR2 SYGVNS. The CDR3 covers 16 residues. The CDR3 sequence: CASSARQGGIDTEAFF. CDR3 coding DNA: TGTGCCAGCAGTGCCCGACAGGGGGGAATAGACACTGAAGCTTTCTTT.

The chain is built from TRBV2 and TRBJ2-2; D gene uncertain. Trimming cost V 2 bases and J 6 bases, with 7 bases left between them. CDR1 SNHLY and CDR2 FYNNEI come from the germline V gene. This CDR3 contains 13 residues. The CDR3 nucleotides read TGTGCCAGCAGTGAAACCCGAGCCGGGGAGCTGTTTTTT. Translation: CASSETRAGELFF.

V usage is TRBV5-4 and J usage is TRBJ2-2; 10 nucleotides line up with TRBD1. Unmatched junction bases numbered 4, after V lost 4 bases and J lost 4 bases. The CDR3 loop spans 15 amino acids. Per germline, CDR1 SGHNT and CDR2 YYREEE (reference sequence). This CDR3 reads CASSEDRGFTGELFF. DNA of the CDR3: TGTGCCAGCAGCGAGGACAGGGGGTTCACCGGGGAGCTGTTTTTT.

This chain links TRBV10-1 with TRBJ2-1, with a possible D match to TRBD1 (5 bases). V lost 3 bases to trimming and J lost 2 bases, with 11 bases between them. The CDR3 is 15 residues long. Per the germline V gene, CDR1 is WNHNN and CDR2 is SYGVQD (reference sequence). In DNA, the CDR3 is TGCGCCAGCAGTGAAAGACAGAATGCCTACAATGAGCAGTTCTTC. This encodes CASSERQNAYNEQFF.

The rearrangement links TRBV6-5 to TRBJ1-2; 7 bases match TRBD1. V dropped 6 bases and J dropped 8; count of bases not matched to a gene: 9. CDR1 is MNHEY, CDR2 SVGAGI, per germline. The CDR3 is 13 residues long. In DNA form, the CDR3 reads TGTGCCAGCAGCATCAACAGGGGCGGCGGCTACACCTTC. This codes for CASSINRGGGYTF.

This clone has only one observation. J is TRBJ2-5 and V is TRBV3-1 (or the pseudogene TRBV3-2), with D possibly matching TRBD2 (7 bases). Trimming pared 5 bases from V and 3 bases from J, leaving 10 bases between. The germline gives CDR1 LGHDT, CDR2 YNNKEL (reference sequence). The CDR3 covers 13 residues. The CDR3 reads CASSREGEETQYF. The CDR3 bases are TGTGCCAGCAGCAGGGAGGGGGAAGAGACCCAGTACTTC.

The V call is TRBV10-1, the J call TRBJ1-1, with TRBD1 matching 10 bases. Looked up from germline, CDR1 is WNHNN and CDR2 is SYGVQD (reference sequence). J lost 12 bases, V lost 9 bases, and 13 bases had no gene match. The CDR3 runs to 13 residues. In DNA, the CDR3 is TGCGCCAGTCCGGGAAAGGGACAGGGGTTAACTTTCTTT. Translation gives CASPGKGQGLTFF.

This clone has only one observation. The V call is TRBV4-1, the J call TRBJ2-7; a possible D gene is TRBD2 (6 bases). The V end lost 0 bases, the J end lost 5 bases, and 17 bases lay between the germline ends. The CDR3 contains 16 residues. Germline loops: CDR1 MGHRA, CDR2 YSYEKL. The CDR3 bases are TGCGCCAGCAGCCAAGACAGACTGGGACTTCGGCACGAGCAGTACTTC. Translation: CASSQDRLGLRHEQYF.

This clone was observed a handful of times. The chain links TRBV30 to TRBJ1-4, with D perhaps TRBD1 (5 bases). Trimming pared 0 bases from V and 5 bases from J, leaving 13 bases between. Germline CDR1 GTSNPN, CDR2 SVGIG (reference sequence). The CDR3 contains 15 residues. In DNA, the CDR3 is TGTGCCTGGAGTGTTGATGGGGGGGAGAATGAAAAACTGTTTTTT. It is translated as CAWSVDGGENEKLFF.

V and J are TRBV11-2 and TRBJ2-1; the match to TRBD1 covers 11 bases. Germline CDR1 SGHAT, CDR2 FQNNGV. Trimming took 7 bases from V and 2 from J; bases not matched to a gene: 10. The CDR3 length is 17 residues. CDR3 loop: CASTRTGGQVTYNEQFF. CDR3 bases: TGTGCCAGCACGAGGACAGGGGGCCAGGTGACCTACAATGAGCAGTTCTTC.

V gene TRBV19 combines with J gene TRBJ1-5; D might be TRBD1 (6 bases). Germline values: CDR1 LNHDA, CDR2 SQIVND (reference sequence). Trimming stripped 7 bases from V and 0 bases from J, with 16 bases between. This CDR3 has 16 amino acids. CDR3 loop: CASIQSGAYSNQPQHF. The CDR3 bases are TGTGCCAGTATTCAGTCAGGGGCGTATAGCAATCAGCCCCAGCATTTT. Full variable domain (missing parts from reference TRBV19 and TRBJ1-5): DGGITQSPKYLFRKEGQNVTLSCEQNLNHDAMYWYRQDPGQGLRLIYYSQIVNDFQKGDIAEGYSVSREKKESFPLTVTSAQKNPTAFYLCASIQSGAYSNQPQHFGDGTRLSIL.

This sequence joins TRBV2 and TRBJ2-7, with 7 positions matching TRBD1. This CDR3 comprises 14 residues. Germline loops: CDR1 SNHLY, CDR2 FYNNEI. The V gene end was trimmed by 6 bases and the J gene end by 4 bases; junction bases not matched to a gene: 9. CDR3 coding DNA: TGTGCCAGCAGGAGGACAGGTAACCCTTACGAGCAGTACTTC. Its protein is CASRRTGNPYEQYF.

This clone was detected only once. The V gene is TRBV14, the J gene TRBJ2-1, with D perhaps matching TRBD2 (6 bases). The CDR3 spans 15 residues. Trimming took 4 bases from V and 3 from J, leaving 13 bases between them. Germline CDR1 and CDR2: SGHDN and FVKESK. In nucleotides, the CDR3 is TGTGCCAGCAGCCCCGAGAGGGGAGGCTACAATGAGCAGTTCTTC. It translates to CASSPERGGYNEQFF.

CDR3 sequence reads: CAISAEAAIQETQYF. The CDR3 coding sequence is TGTGCCATCAGTGCAGAGGCAGCCATACAAGAGACCCAGTACTTC. The chain combines TRBV10-3 with TRBJ2-5; D unclear. The germline V gene has CDR1 ENHRY and CDR2 SYGVKD. V lost 4 bases and J lost 2, with 14 bases in between. The CDR3 spans 15 residues.

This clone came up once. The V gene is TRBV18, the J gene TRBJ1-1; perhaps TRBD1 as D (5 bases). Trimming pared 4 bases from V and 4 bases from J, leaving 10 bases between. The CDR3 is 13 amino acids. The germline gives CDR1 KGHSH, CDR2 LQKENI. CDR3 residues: CASSQAGGTEAFF. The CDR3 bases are TGTGCCAGCTCACAAGCGGGGGGCACTGAAGCTTTCTTT.

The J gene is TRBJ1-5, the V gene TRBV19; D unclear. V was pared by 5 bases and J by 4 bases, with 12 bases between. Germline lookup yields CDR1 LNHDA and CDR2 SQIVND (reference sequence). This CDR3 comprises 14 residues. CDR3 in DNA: TGTGCCAGTAGTCCAAACAGAGGGAATCAGCCCCAGCATTTT. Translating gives CASSPNRGNQPQHF.

CDR3 region: CASSEFPRLGTGELFF. For the CDR3, the DNA is TGTGCCAGCAGTGAATTTCCCCGACTCGGCACCGGGGAGCTGTTTTTT. The V gene is TRBV25-1, the J gene TRBJ2-2; D is ambiguous. This CDR3 comprises 16 residues. V gave up 1 base and J gave up 4 bases, with 13 bases separating them. Germline V gene data show CDR1 as MGHDK and CDR2 as SYGVNS.

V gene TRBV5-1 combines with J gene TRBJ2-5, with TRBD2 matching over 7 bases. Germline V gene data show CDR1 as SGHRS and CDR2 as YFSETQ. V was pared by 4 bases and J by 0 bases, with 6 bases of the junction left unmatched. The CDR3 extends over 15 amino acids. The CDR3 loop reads CASSTLAAHQETQYF. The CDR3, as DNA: TGCGCCAGCAGCACCCTAGCGGCCCACCAAGAGACCCAGTACTTC. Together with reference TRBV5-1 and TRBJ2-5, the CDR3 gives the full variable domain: KAGVTQTPRYLIKTRGQQVTLSCSPISGHRSVSWYQQTPGQGLQFLFEYFSETQRNKGNFPGRFSGRQFSNSRSEMNVSTLELGDSALYLCASSTLAAHQETQYFGPGTRLLVL.

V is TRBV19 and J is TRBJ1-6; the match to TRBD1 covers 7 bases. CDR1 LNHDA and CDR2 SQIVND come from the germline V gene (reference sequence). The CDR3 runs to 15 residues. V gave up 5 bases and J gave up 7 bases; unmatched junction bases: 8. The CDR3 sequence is CASSYTRGKNSPLHF. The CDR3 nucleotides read TGTGCCAGTAGTTATACCAGGGGGAAGAATTCACCCCTCCACTTT.

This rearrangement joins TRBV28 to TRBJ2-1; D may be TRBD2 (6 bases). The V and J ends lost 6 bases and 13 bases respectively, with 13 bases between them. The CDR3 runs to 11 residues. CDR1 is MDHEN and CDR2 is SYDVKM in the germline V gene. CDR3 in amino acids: CASSTLAIQFF. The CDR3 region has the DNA TGTGCCAGCAGCACTCTAGCGATCCAGTTCTTC.

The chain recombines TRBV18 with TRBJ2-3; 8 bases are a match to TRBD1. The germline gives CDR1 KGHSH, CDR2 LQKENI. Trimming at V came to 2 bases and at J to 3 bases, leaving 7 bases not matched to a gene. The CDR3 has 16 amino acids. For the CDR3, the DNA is TGTGCCAGCTCACCAGACCAGGGGGCACGGACAGATACGCAGTATTTT. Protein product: CASSPDQGARTDTQYF.

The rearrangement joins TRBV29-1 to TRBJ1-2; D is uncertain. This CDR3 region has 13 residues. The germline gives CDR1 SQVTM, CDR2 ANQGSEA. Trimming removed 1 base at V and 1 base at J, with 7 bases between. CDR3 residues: CSVEGEYNYGYTF. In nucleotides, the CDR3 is TGCAGCGTTGAAGGAGAATATAACTATGGCTACACCTTC. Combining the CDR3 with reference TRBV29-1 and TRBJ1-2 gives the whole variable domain SAVISQKPSRDICQRGTSLTIQCQVDSQVTMMFWYRQQPGQSLTLIATANQGSEATYESGFVIDKFPISRPNLTFSTLTVSNMSPEDSSIYLCSVEGEYNYGYTFGSGTRLTVV.

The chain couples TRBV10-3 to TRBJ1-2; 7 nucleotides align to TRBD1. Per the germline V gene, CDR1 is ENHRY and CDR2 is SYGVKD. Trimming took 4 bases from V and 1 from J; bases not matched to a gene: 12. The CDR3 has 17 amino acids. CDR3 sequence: CAISATSGDSDNYGYTF. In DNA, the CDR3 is TGTGCCATCAGTGCGACCTCTGGGGACAGCGATAACTATGGCTACACCTTC.